The 9 T cell receptor beta chains reported below all come from one sample, sequenced in a study of tumor-infiltrating lymphocytes in primary liver carcinoma. The template, 500 ng total RNA, yielded TCR beta cDNA made with a constant-region primer. A slightly modified ARM-PCR protocol with three nested multiplex PCR rounds produced these TCR beta libraries. Amplification in the first two PCR rounds was performed using TRBV1-TRBV30 forward primers and a C-beta reverse primer for 10 cycles each. TCRdb ran MiXCR on the multiplex PCR reads and lists one entry per CDR3 protein. This table has about 300,000 distinct CDR3 sequences, about 60% appearing once. The authors took blood RNA from unsorted whole blood and also extracted germline DNA. Source material: peripheral blood. These receptors were collected from a middle-aged man with primary liver carcinoma and hepatitis B virus infection.

The chain combines TRBV28 with TRBJ2-7; 9 nucleotides line up with TRBD1. The CDR3 consists of 15 residues. Germline values: CDR1 MDHEN, CDR2 SYDVKM. Germline trimming cut 6 bases from V and 6 bases from J; bases unmatched to any gene: 12. The CDR3 sequence: CASSNTGTGTCEQYF. CDR3 sequence (DNA): TGTGCCAGCAGCAACACCGGGACAGGGACATGCGAGCAGTACTTC. Full variable domain (missing parts from reference TRBV28 and TRBJ2-7): DVKVTQSSRYLVKRTGEKVFLECVQDMDHENMFWYRQDPGLGLRLIYFSYDVKMKEKGDIPEGYSVSREKKERFSLILESASTNQTSMYLCASSNTGTGTCEQYFGPGTRLTVT.

The chain combines TRBV29-1 with TRBJ1-1, with a weak D call TRBD1 (6 bases). Per the germline V gene, CDR1 is SQVTM and CDR2 is ANQGSEA. The CDR3 spans 13 residues. The CDR3 loop is CSVAGDLGTEAFF. DNA for the CDR3: TGCAGTGTGGCAGGGGACTTGGGCACTGAAGCTTTCTTT.

This clonotype was counted only a few times. This chain links TRBV19 with TRBJ2-1, with no clear D. Germline CDR1 reads LNHDA; CDR2 reads SQIVND (reference sequence). The length of the CDR3 is 11 residues. The V end was cut by 0 bases, the J end by 10 bases, with 4 bases between. Here the CDR3 reads CASSIEREQFF. The CDR3 DNA is TGTGCCAGTAGTATAGAACGGGAGCAGTTCTTC.

A remark on this clonotype: A read error may explain this, as a much larger clone is one base away. The genes are TRBV14 and TRBJ2-2; D possibly uses TRBD1 or TRBD2 (5 bases each). Germline values: CDR1 SGHDN, CDR2 FVKESK. Trimming shortened V by 0 bases and J by 0 bases, and 17 bases separated the two germline ends. This CDR3 has 19 residues. DNA for the CDR3: TGTGCCAGCAGCCAAGATTCAGGGTTCGTGGAGGCGAACACCGGGGAGCTGTTTTTT. As protein: CASSQDSGFVEANTGELFF.

Comments on this clonotype: One end of the junction is discordant with germline, which a read error may explain. The rearrangement joins TRBV6-5 to TRBJ2-1, with D possibly being TRBD1 (6 bases). CDR3 length equals 17 residues. Germline V gene lookup returns CDR1 MNHEY and CDR2 SVGAGI. For the CDR3, the DNA is TGTACCAGCAGTTACTCAGCAGGGGTTGAATCCTACAATGAGCAGTTCTTC. It yields the protein CTSSYSAGVESYNEQFF.

The chain recombines TRBV28 with TRBJ2-1, with TRBD2 identical over 8 bases. V was pared by 1 base and J by 4 bases, with 9 bases of the junction left unmatched. The V gene's germline CDR1 is MDHEN and CDR2 SYDVKM. This CDR3 contains 17 residues. The CDR3: CASSLSQGAGAYNEQFF. The CDR3 region has the DNA TGTGCCAGCAGTTTATCCCAAGGAGCGGGAGCGTACAATGAGCAGTTCTTC.

Comments on this clonotype: Possible read error: a much larger clone is one base away. This chain uses TRBV4-1 with TRBJ2-7; 8 bases agree with TRBD2. Germline-derived CDR1 and CDR2 are MGHRA and YSYEKL. This CDR3 is 16 amino acids long. CDR3 nucleotide sequence: TGCGCCAGCAACCAAGATGAGCGGGAGACCGCCTACGAGCAGTACTTC. Its protein is CASNQDERETAYEQYF.

This sequence joins TRBV2 and TRBJ1-2; tentatively, D is TRBD1 (5 bases). V shed 1 base and J shed 4 bases, with 10 bases lying between them. CDR3 length: 14 amino acids. Germline lookup yields CDR1 SNHLY and CDR2 FYNNEI. This CDR3 is CASSEGGRIYGYTF. The DNA for the CDR3 is TGTGCCAGCAGTGAAGGGGGACGCATCTATGGCTACACCTTC.

To note about this clonotype: One end of the junction does not line up with germline, which may come from a read error. This chain connects TRBV5-6 to TRBJ2-1; possible D gene TRBD2, 5 bases. This CDR3 contains 15 residues. Germline V CDR1 and CDR2: SGHDT, YYEEEE. This CDR3 reads CANSISERAYNEQFF. The CDR3 nucleotides are TGTGCCAACAGCATTAGCGAGAGGGCCTACAATGAGCAGTTCTTC.